Below, 10 T cell receptor beta chains from the same sample are listed, as sequenced in a study of T cells in Graves' hyperthyroidism and ophthalmopathy. Researchers amplified the TCR beta CDR3 regions from RNA transcripts. In the first-round RT-PCR of the TCR CDR3, the HTBI primer set was used. Using its own MiXCR run on the multiplex PCR reads, TCRdb lists one record per CDR3 protein. The sample holds around 690,000 distinct CDR3 sequences, 15% to 20% seen once. The sample taken for sequencing was blood. All receptors come from a man aged 50-60 years with Graves' hyperthyroidism.

The chain employs TRBV7-9 and TRBJ2-1; D is perhaps TRBD1 (6 bases). From germline, CDR1 is SEHNR and CDR2 FQNEAQ (reference sequence). The CDR3 loop spans 15 amino acids. V was trimmed by 4 bases and J by 10 bases, leaving 20 bases between them. CDR3 sequence: CASSSSGTQRGEQFF. The CDR3 DNA reads TGTGCCAGCAGCTCCTCGGGGACACAGAGGGGCGAGCAGTTCTTC.

This clonotype was seen ten or more times. CDR3 DNA sequence: TGTGCCAGAAGATCCGGGACAAATTTACCCTCCTACGAGCAGTACTTC. It yields the protein CARRSGTNLPSYEQYF. The gene calls are TRBV2 and TRBJ2-7; D possibly corresponds to TRBD1 (6 bases). The V gene lost 9 bases and the J gene lost 0 bases, with 21 bases spanning the gap. Germline loops: CDR1 SNHLY, CDR2 FYNNEI. This CDR3 spans 16 amino acids.

This chain joins TRBV19 and TRBJ2-5; 7 nucleotides line up with TRBD2. The CDR3 loop spans 14 amino acids. Per the germline V gene, CDR1 is LNHDA and CDR2 is SQIVND (reference sequence). V gave up 6 bases and J gave up 3 bases; unmatched junction bases: 7. The CDR3 here is CASSAETSKETQYF. DNA of the CDR3: TGTGCCAGTAGCGCCGAGACTAGCAAAGAGACCCAGTACTTC.

V gene TRBV6-1 combines with J gene TRBJ2-7; D remains unclear. In germline, CDR1 is MNHNS, CDR2 SASEGT. The CDR3 contains 15 residues. The V and J ends lost 6 bases and 6 bases respectively, with 21 bases between them. The CDR3 DNA is TGTGCCAGCAGATGGTCGCCGGATGACCCCGCCGAGCAGTACTTC. This gives the protein CASRWSPDDPAEQYF.

This clonotype was seen many times. J is TRBJ2-3 and V is TRBV7-8; 12 bases line up with TRBD2. The germline V gene encodes CDR1 SGHVS and CDR2 FQNEAQ. The V segment lost 5 bases and the J segment 1 base; nucleotides outside the gene matches: 4. The CDR3 has 16 amino acids. CDR3: CASSTRLAGGTDTQYF. CDR3 DNA: TGTGCCAGCAGCACCCGACTAGCGGGAGGCACAGATACGCAGTATTTT.

The V and J genes are TRBV12-3 or TRBV12-4 and TRBJ1-3; D is unclear. Trimming left V 7 bases short and J 3 bases short, with 7 bases between. The CDR3 loop spans 12 amino acids. CDR3 residues: CASTQGGNTIYF. In DNA form, the CDR3 reads TGTGCCAGCACTCAAGGTGGAAACACCATATATTTT.

In its sample, this clonotype was seen a few times. The gene calls are TRBV18 and TRBJ1-2; tentative D call: TRBD1 (5 bases). Per germline, CDR1 KGHSH and CDR2 LQKENI. This CDR3 is built from 16 residues. Trimming cost V 0 bases and J 0 bases, with 11 bases left between them. The CDR3 sequence: CASSPPSRQSNYGYTF. The DNA for the CDR3 is TGTGCCAGCTCACCACCATCCCGACAGTCTAACTATGGCTACACCTTC.

Many counts were recorded for this clonotype. A read error may account for a junction end that differs from germline. The chain employs TRBV7-6 and TRBJ2-3, with TRBD2 identical over 7 bases. Looked up from germline, CDR1 is SGHVS and CDR2 is FNYEAQ. This CDR3 is 13 amino acids long. The CDR3 DNA sequence: TGTGCCAGCAGCCTAGCGGAGGGAGATACGCAGTATTTT. Its protein is CASSLAEGDTQYF. The variable domain in full, with the rest retrieved from reference TRBV7-6 and TRBJ2-3, is GAGVSQSPRYKVTKRGQDVALRCDPISGHVSLYWYRQALGQGPEFLTYFNYEAQQDKSGLPNDRFSAERPEGSISTLTIQRTEQRDSAMYRCASSLAEGDTQYFGPGTRLTVL.

The table lists this clonotype with many counts. The gene calls are TRBV27 and TRBJ2-7, with 10 bases matching TRBD2. The V gene's germline CDR1 is MNHEY and CDR2 SMNVEV (reference sequence). V lost 2 bases to trimming and J lost 4 bases; unmatched junction nucleotides: 14. The CDR3 consists of 18 residues. CDR3 amino acids: CASSLAFVEREGKYEQYF. In DNA, the CDR3 is TGTGCCAGCAGTTTAGCCTTCGTCGAGCGGGAGGGCAAGTACGAGCAGTACTTC.

On this clonotype itself: Compared with germline, one end of the junction differs, possibly owing to a read error. The rearrangement uses TRBV6-1 and TRBJ2-2, with TRBD2 matching over 8 bases. The CDR3 sequence is 15 residues long. Per germline, CDR1 MNHNS and CDR2 SASEGT. The CDR3 DNA reads as TGTGCCAGCAGTCAAGCGGGAGTTTTAACCGGGGAGCCGTTTTTT. Translated: CASSQAGVLTGEPFF.